The clone carrying this TCR beta chain was recorded at least ten times. The CDR3 consists of 14 residues. Germline-derived CDR1 and CDR2 are SEHNR and FQNEAQ (reference sequence). V was cut by 4 bases and J by 15 bases, with 22 bases left in between. The data originate from a study of regulatory T cells in long-lasting Graves disease. Arm-PCR with iRepertoire HTBI primers amplified the CDR3 regions for these TCR beta libraries. MiXCR, run by TCRdb on the multiplex PCR reads, gives a single entry per CDR3 protein. The data hold about 610,000 distinct CDR3 sequences, with 16% observed a single time. As for time point: newly diagnosed GD, antithyroid drugs for less than 3 months. Isolated PBMC RNA provided the starting material for the TCR library. These data were likewise used in another study, on T cells in Graves' hyperthyroidism and ophthalmopathy. Turning to that study: Uncontrolled infection, other autoimmune disease, pregnancy or lactation excluded patients. During a first-round RT-PCR of the TCR CDR3, the HTBI primer set was used. Ophthalmopathy stood apart from stable hyperthyroidism in a 13 V-J model.

Here the sequenced sample was peripheral blood mononuclear cells (PBMCs), taken at new diagnosis, from a patient treated with antithyroid drugs. V usage is TRBV7-9 and J usage is TRBJ2-1, with D perhaps assigned TRBD1 or TRBD2 (5 bases each). The sequence derives from a man aged 18 to 29 with Graves disease. DNA for the CDR3: TGTGCCAGCAGCTATAGGGACGCGCTCGAAGGAGTGTTCTTC. Its protein is CASSYRDALEGVFF.